The sequence of this TCR beta chain was determined in a study of CD8+ T cells in alopecia areata. Overall study results and limits: Sequenced scalp T cells also include alphabeta T cells resident in normal skin. Lesional scalp exceeded normal scalp in clonality, especially in alopecia totalis/universalis.

Isolated RNA was reverse transcribed into cDNA used as the sequencing template. TCRdb keeps only in-frame clones here, not all; method: immunoSEQ multiplex PCR. The top ten clones hold around 10% of a sample with roughly 180,000 clones, 51% of them seen once. CDR1 is SEHNR and CDR2 is FQNEAQ in the germline V gene (reference sequence). V lost 1 base and J lost 0; bases outside the gene matches: 1. This CDR3 is 16 amino acids long. The treatment was: oral pan-JAK inhibitor, 5-10 mg twice daily. Note on this clone: Its antigen remains unknown.

The sample here was CD8+ T cells sorted from blood, taken at approximately week 51, from a patient treated with tofacitinib. J is TRBJ2-5 and V is TRBV7-9; TRBD2 matches 11 bases. This TCR was sampled from a human donor with alopecia areata. CDR3 in DNA: TGTGCCAGCAGCTTAGTACTAGCGGGGGACCAAGAGACCCAGTACTTC. Protein sequence: CASSLVLAGDQETQYF. The full variable domain, with the rest looked up from reference TRBV7-9 and TRBJ2-5, is DTGVSQNPRHKITKRGQNVTFRCDPISEHNRLYWYRQTLGQGPEFLTYFQNEAQLEKSRLLSDRFSAERPKGSFSTLEIQRTEQGDSAMYLCASSLVLAGDQETQYFGPGTRLLVL.